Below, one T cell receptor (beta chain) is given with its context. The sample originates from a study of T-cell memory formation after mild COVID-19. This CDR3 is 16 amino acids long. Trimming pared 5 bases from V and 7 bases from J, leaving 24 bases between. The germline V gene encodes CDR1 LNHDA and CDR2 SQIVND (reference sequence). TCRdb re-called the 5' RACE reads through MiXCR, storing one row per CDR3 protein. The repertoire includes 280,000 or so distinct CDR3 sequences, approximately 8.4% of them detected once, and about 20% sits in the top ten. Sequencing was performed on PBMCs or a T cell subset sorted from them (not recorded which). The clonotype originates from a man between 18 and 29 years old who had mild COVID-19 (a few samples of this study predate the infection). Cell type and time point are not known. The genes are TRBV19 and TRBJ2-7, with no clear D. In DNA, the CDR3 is TGTGCCAGTAGTTGCCGACGGTTCGAGCGTTTCGGGGAGCAGTACGTC. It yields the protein CASSCRRFERFGEQYV.